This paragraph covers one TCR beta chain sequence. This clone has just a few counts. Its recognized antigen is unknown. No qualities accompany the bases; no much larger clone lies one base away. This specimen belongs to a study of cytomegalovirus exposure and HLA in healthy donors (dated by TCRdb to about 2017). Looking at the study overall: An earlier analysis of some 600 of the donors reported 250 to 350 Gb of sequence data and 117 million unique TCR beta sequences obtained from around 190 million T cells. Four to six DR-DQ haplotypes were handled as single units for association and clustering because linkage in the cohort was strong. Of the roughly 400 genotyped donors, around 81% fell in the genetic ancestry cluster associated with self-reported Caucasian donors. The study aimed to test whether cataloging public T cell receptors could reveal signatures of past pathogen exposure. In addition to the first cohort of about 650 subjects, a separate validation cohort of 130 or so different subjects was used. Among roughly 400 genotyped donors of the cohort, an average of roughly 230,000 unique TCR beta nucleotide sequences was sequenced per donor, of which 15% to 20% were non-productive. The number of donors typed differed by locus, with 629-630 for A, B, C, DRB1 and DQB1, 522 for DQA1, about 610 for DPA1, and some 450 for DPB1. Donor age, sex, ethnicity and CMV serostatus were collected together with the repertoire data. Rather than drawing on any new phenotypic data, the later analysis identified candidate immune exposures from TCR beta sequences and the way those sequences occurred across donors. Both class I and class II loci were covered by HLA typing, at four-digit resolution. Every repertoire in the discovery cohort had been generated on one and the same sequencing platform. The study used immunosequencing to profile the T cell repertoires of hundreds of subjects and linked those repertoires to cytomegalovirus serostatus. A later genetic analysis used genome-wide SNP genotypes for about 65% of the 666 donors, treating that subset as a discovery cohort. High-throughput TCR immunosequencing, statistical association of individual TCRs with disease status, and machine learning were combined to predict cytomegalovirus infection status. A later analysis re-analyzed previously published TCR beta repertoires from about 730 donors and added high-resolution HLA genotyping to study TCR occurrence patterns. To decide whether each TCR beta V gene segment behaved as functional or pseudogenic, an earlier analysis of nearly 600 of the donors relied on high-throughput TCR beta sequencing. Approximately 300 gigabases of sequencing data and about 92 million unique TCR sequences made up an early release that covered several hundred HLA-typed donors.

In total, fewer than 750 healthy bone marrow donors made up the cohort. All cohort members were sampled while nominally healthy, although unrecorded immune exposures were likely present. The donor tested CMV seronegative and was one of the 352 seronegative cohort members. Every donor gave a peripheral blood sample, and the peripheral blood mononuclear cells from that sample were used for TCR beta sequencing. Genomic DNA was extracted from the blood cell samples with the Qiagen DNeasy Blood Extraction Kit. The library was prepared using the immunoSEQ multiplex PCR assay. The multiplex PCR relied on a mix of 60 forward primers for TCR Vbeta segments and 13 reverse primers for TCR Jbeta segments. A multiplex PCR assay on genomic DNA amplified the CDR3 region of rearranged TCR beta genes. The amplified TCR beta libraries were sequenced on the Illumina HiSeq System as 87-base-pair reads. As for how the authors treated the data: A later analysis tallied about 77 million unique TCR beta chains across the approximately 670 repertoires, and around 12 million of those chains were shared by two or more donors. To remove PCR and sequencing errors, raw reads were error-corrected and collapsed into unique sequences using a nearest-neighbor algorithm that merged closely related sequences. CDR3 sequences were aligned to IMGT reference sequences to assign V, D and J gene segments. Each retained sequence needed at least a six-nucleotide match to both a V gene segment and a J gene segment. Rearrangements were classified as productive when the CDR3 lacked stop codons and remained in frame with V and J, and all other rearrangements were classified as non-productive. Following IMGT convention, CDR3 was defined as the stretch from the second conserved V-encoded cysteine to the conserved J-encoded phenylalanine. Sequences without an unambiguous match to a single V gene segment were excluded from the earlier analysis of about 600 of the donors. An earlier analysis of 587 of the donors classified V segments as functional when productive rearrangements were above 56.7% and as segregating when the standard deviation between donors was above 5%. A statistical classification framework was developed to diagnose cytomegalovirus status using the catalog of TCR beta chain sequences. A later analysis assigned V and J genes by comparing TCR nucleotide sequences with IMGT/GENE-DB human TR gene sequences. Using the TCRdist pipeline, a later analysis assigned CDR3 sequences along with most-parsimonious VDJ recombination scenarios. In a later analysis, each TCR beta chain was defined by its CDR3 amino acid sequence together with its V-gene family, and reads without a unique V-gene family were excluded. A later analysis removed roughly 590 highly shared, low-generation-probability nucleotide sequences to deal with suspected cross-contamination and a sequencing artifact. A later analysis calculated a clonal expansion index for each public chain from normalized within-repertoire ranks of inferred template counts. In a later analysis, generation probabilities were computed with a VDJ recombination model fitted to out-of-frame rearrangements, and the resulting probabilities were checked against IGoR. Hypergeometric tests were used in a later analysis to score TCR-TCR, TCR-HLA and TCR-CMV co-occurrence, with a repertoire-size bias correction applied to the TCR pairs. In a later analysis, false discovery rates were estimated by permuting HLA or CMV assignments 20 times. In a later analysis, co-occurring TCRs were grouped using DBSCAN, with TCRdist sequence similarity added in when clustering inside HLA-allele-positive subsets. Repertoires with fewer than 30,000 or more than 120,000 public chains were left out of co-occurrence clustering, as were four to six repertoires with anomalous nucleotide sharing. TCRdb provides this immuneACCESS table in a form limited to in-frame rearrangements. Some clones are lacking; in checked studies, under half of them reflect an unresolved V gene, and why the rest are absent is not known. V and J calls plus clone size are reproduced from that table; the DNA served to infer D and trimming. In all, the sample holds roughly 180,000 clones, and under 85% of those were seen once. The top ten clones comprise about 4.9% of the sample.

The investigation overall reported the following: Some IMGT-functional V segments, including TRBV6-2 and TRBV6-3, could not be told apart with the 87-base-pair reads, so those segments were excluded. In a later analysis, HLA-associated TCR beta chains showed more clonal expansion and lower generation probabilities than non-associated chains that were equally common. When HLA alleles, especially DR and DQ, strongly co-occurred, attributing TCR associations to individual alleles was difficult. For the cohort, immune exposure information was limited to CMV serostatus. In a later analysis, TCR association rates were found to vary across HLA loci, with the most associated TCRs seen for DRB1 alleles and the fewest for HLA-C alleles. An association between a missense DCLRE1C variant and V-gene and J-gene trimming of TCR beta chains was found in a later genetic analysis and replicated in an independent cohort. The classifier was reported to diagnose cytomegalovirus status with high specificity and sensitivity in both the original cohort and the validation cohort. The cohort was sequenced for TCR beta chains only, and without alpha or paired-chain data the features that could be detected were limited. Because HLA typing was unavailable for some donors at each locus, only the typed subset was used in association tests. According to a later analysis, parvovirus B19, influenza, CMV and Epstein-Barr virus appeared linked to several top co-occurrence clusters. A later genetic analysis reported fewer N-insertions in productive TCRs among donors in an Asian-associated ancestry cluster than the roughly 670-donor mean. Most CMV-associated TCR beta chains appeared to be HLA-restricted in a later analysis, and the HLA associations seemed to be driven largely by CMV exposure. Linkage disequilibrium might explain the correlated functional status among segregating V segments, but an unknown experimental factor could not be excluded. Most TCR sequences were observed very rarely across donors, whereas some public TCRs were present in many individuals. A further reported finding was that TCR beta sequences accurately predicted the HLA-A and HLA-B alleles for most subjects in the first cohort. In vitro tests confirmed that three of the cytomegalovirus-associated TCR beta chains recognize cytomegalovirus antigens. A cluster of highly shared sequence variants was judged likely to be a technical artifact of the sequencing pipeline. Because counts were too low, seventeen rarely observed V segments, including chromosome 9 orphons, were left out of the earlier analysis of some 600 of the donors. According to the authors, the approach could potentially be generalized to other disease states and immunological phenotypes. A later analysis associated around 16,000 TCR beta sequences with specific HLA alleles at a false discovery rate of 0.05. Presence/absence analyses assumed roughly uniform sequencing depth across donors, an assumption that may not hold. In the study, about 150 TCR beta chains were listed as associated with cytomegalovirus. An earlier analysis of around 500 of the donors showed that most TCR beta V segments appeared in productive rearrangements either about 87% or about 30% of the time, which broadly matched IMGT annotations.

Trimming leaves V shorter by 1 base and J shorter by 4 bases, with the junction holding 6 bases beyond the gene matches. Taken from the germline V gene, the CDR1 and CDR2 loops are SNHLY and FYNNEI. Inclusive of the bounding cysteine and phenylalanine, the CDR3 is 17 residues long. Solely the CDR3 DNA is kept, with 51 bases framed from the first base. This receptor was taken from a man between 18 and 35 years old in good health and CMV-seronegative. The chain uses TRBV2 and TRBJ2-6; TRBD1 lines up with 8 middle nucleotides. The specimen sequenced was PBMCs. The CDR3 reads CASSEVSGGAGANVLTF. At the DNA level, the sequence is TGTGCCAGCAGTGAAGTCTCAGGGGGCGCCGGGGCCAACGTCCTGACTTTC.